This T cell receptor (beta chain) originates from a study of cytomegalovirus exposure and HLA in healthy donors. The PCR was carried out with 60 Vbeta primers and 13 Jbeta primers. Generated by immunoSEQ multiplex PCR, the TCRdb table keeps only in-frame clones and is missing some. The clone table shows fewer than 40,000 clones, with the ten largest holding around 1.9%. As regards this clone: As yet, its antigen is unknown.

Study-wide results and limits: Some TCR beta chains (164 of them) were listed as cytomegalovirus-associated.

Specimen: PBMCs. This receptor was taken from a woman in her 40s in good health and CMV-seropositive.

CDR3 protein: CAISAILAEADTQYF. CDR3 DNA sequence: TGTGCCATCAGTGCTATCTTAGCGGAAGCAGATACGCAGTATTTT. The chain is built from TRBV10-3 and TRBJ2-3; D may be TRBD2 (6 bases). V lost 4 bases, J lost 4 bases, and 15 bases lay in between. Germline V lookup: CDR1 ENHRY, CDR2 SYGVKD. The CDR3 covers 15 residues.